These T cell receptor beta chains were read from a single sample in a study of technical replicates of blood from several donors. The method was immunoSEQ multiplex PCR; TCRdb's version includes in-frame clones alone and lacks a portion of them. This sample carries approximately 12,000 clones, approximately 86% of them seen once, and the ten largest clones take about an eighth. The sequencing sample was made of PBMCs. Receptors were obtained from a human donor in good health. Each CDR3 is given with its conserved first and last residue. Fields, in order: J gene, D gene, clone size, V gene, CDR3 protein, CDR3 DNA. A D gene is named only where the DNA matches it firmly. For some rows the clone size is stated as once, few or many, or as a class when expanded; others skip it.

TRBJ2-2,.,.,TRBV11-3,CASSLDQGGEGTGELFF,TGTGCCAGCAGCTTAGATCAAGGGGGAGAAGGAACCGGGGAGCTGTTTTTT
TRBJ2-2,TRBD1,.,TRBV5-1,CASSFTRDRGTTGELFF,TGCGCCAGCAGCTTTACCCGGGACAGGGGTACGACCGGGGAGCTGTTTTTT
TRBJ1-5,.,.,TRBV5-8,CASSLGTAKGPQHF,TGTGCCAGCAGCTTGGGTACAGCTAAAGGGCCCCAGCATTTT
TRBJ1-2,.,once,TRBV28,CASSGGGYNYGYTF,TGTGCCAGCAGTGGGGGGGGTTATAACTATGGCTACACCTTC
TRBJ1-2,.,.,TRBV6-6,CASSQTGFFGGYTF,TGTGCCAGCAGCCAAACGGGGTTTTTTGGAGGCTACACCTTC
TRBJ2-2,TRBD2,.,TRBV7-6,CASGRGTSGPTGELFF,TGTGCCAGCGGAAGAGGGACTAGCGGGCCCACCGGGGAGCTGTTTTTT
TRBJ1-2,TRBD1,.,TRBV6-5,CASSALDRGHGYTF,TGTGCCAGCAGTGCCCTGGACAGGGGGCATGGCTACACCTTC
TRBJ1-5,.,.,TRBV7-7,CASSTGFNQPQHF,TGTGCCAGCAGTACAGGGTTCAATCAGCCCCAGCATTTT
TRBJ2-2,.,.,TRBV18,CASSPGASGELFF,TGTGCCAGCTCACCAGGGGCATCCGGGGAGCTGTTTTTT
TRBJ2-3,TRBD2,once,TRBV7-2,CASSPVWLAGGRVADTQYF,TGTGCCAGCAGCCCGGTTTGGCTAGCGGGAGGGCGGGTGGCAGATACGCAGTATTTT
TRBJ2-5,TRBD1,.,TRBV27,CASRAGQGRGETQYF,TGTGCCAGCCGGGCGGGACAGGGACGTGGAGAGACCCAGTACTTC
TRBJ2-7,.,.,TRBV2,CASSEGWRDRSLTYEQYF,TGTGCCAGCAGTGAAGGGTGGAGGGACAGATCTCTTACCTACGAGCAGTACTTC
TRBJ2-5,TRBD2,.,TRBV6-1,CASSELAGGPETQYF,TGTGCCAGCAGTGAACTAGCGGGAGGGCCAGAGACCCAGTACTTC
TRBJ2-1,TRBD2,.,TRBV28,CASAYLGLADHNEQFF,TGTGCCAGCGCGTACCTGGGACTAGCGGATCACAATGAGCAGTTCTTC
TRBJ1-2,.,.,TRBV4-1,CASHTGDAFYGYTF,TGCGCCAGCCACACAGGAGATGCTTTCTATGGCTACACCTTC
TRBJ2-7,.,once,TRBV10-2,CASRPTSNLGLSYEQYF,TGCGCCAGCAGGCCTACTAGTAACCTAGGCTTGTCCTACGAGCAGTACTTC
TRBJ2-1,TRBD2,.,TRBV27,CASTPGLAGGQREQFF,TGTGCCAGCACCCCCGGACTAGCGGGAGGGCAGCGGGAGCAGTTCTTC
TRBJ2-7,TRBD1,.,TRBV7-8,CASSLMGTGTYEQYF,TGTGCCAGCAGCTTAATGGGGACAGGGACCTACGAGCAGTACTTC
TRBJ2-1,.,.,TRBV27,CASSPSDYSYNEQFF,TGTGCCAGCAGTCCGTCGGACTACTCCTACAATGAGCAGTTCTTC
TRBJ2-1,.,.,TRBV10-1,CASSEPGVSSYNEQFF,TGCGCCAGCAGTGAGCCAGGGGTGAGCTCCTACAATGAGCAGTTCTTC
TRBJ2-5,TRBD2,.,TRBV5-1,CASSLGLTSGGSETQYF,TGCGCCAGCAGCTTGGGACTGACTAGCGGGGGGTCTGAGACCCAGTACTTC
TRBJ2-5,.,few,TRBV19,CASSIGQGPWKETQYF,TGTGCCAGTAGTATTGGGCAGGGCCCTTGGAAGGAGACCCAGTACTTC
TRBJ1-4,TRBD1,.,TRBV28,CASRPVTGGSEKLFF,TGTGCCAGCAGGCCTGTTACAGGGGGAAGTGAAAAACTGTTTTTT
TRBJ2-1,TRBD2,.,TRBV11-2,CASSSGTSGHEQFF,TGTGCCAGCAGCTCCGGGACTAGCGGGCATGAGCAGTTCTTC
TRBJ2-7,.,.,TRBV30,CAWTSLVAGEQYF,TGTGCCTGGACCTCCTTGGTCGCAGGGGAGCAGTACTTC
TRBJ2-5,TRBD2,.,TRBV7-2,CASSSLGGLAAETQYF,TGTGCCAGCAGCTCCCTGGGTGGACTAGCGGCAGAGACCCAGTACTTC
TRBJ1-5,.,.,TRBV19,CAPEDDKSPEYGQPQHF,TGTGCCCCCGAAGACGACAAATCCCCTGAATACGGTCAGCCCCAGCATTTT
TRBJ1-2,.,.,TRBV7-8,CASSLFGMGAYTF,TGTGCCAGCAGCTTATTCGGTATGGGGGCCTACACCTTC
TRBJ1-2,.,.,TRBV28,CASSPQGNYGYTF,TGTGCCAGCAGTCCACAGGGAAACTATGGCTACACCTTC
TRBJ1-4,.,.,TRBV18,CASSGSNEKLFF,TGTGCCAGCTCAGGGAGTAATGAGAAACTGTTTTTT